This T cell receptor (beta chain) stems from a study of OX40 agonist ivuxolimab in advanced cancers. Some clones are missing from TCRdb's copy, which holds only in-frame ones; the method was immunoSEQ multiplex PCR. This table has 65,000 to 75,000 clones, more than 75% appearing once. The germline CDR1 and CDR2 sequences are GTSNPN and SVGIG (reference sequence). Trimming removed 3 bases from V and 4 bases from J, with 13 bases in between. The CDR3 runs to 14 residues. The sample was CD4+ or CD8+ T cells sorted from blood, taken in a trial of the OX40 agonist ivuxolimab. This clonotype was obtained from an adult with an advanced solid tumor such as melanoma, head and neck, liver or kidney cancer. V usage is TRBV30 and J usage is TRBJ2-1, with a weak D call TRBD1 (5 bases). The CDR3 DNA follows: TGTGCCTGGAGAGGGCAGGGAATTTACAATGAGCAGTTCTTC. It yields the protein CAWRGQGIYNEQFF. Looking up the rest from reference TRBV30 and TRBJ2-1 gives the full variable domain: SQTIHQWPATLVQPVGSPLSLECTVEGTSNPNLYWYRQAAGRGLQLLFYSVGIGQISSEVPQNLSASRPQDRQFILSSKKLLLSDSGFYLCAWRGQGIYNEQFFGPGTRLTVL.